The T cell receptor (beta chain) under discussion was sequenced for a study of control samples from healthy donors and cancer patients (dated by TCRdb to between 2020 and 2021). Of note for this clone: Its binding antigen is unknown. The record has no base qualities; no much larger clone is one base away.

Receptor amplification or capture employed the immunoSEQ multiplex PCR assay. In TCRdb, the immuneACCESS table is reduced to in-frame sequences with V and J assigned. These tables do not hold every clone; where another copy was compared, an unresolved V gene accounts for under half, and the others remain unexplained. For this sample there are 170,000 or so clones; just under 95% appear just once. The biggest ten clones account for more than 1.2% of the sample. Sequencing was performed on blood. This sequence originates from a man aged 18 to 29 in good health.

CDR3 region: CAISENSGPNEKLFF. Here is the DNA: TGTGCCATCAGTGAGAATTCAGGGCCTAATGAAAAACTGTTTTTT. Recombination joined TRBV10-3 with TRBJ1-4; a tentative D call is TRBD1 (5 bases match). The V and J ends are trimmed by 2 bases and 3 bases, leaving 10 bases between them. In the germline V gene, CDR1 corresponds to ENHRY and CDR2 to SYGVKD. The CDR3 spans 15 residues, from the cysteine through the phenylalanine. Kept here is only the CDR3 DNA, which spans 45 bases and is read in frame from base 1.